Reported below is one T cell receptor beta chain. The sample belongs to a study of blood T cell repertoires in COVID-19. Assay used: immunoSEQ multiplex PCR; TCRdb lists only in-frame clones, some missing. In the table there are about half a million clones, approximately 85% of which are singletons. Trimming pared 7 bases from V and 3 bases from J, leaving 15 bases between. The CDR3 extends over 14 amino acids. From germline, CDR1 is LNHNV and CDR2 YYDKDF (reference sequence). Sequences were obtained from peripheral blood. V usage is TRBV15 and J usage is TRBJ2-5, with unresolved D. The sequence derives from a human donor in a cohort sampled during active COVID-19. DNA of the CDR3: TGTGCCACCAATAGCCTCTTGGAGAAAGAGACCCAGTACTTC. The encoded protein is CATNSLLEKETQYF.